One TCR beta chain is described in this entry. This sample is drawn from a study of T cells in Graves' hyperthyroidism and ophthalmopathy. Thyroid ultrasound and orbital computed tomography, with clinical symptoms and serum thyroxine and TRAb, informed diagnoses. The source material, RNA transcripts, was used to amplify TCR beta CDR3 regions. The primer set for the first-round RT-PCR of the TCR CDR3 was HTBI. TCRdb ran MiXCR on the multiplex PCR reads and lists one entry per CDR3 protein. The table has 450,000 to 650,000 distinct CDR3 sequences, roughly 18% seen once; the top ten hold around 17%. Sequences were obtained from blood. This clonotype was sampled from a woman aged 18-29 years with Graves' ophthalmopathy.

In nucleotides, the CDR3 is TGTGCCAGCAGTTTATCGGACAGAGCTAACTATGGCTACACCTTC. Residues: CASSLSDRANYGYTF. The chain couples TRBV27 to TRBJ1-2; tentatively, D is TRBD1 (6 bases). The V and J ends lost 0 bases and 0 bases respectively, with 8 bases between them. There are 15 residues in the CDR3. Germline values: CDR1 MNHEY, CDR2 SMNVEV (reference sequence).